This T cell receptor beta chain was captured by sequencing in a study of blood T cell repertoires in COVID-19. Turning to the study itself: The analysed material was cDNA or gDNA that came from T cells, B-cell-depleted T cells, or PBMCs.

Germline CDR1 SGHNT, CDR2 YYREEE (reference sequence). There are 14 residues in the CDR3. J lost 1 base, V lost 4 bases, and 3 bases had no gene match. How the authors handled the data: Estimates of nucleated cell counts were drawn from the amplification of reference gene primers. Data came from immunoSEQ multiplex PCR; TCRdb stores just in-frame clones and leaves some out. D and trimming were read from the DNA, whereas the V and J calls and clone size are those reported in that table. The data hold about 29,000 clones, with 85% to 90% observed a single time. The sequence was collected from a man aged 65 to 79 with active COVID-19. The chain recombines TRBV5-4 with TRBJ1-1; TRBD1 matches 8 bases. The sample was peripheral blood. CDR3 loop: CASSRQGQNTEAFF. CDR3 nucleotide sequence: TGTGCCAGCAGCCGACAGGGGCAGAACACTGAAGCTTTCTTT.